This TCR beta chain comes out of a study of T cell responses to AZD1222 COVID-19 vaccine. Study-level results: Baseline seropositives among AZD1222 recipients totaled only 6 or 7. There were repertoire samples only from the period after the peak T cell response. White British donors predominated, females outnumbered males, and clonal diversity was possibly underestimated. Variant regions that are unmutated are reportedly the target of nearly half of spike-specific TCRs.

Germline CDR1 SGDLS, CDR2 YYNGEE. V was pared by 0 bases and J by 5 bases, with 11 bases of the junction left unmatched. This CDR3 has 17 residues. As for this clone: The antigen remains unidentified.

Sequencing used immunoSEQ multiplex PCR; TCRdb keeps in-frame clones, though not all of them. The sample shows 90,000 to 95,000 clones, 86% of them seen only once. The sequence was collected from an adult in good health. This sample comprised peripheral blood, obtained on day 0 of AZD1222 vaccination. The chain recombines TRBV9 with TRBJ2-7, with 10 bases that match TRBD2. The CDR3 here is CASSVGKREGPINEQYF. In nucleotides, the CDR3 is TGTGCCAGCAGCGTAGGGAAGCGGGAGGGCCCTATCAACGAGCAGTACTTC. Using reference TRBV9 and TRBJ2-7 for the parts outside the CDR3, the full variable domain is DSGVTQTPKHLITATGQRVTLRCSPRSGDLSVYWYQQSLDQGLQFLIQYYNGEERAKGNILERFSAQQFPDLHSELNLSSLELGDSALYFCASSVGKREGPINEQYFGPGTRLTVT.